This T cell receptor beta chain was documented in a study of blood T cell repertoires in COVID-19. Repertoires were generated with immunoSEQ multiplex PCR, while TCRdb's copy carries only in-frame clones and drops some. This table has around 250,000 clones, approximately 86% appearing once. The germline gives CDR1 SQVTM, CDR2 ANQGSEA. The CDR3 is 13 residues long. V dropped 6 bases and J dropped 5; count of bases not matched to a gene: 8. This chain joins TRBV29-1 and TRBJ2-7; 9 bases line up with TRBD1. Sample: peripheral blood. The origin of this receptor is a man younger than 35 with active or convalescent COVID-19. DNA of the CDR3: TGCAGCGTCTTCCGGGACAGGGAGGACGAGCAGTACTTC. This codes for CSVFRDREDEQYF.